This TCR beta chain derives from a study of OX40 agonist ivuxolimab in advanced cancers. In this sample, this clone turned up a few times. What it binds is not known. Clones were sequenced by immunoSEQ multiplex PCR, and TCRdb holds only the in-frame ones, with some missing. The data show tens of thousands of clones, with around four fifths seen just once and around 2.9% held by the top ten. Study outcomes and limitations: The authors did not determine the antigen specificity of the expanded peripheral T cells.

V lost 2 bases and J lost 5; bases outside the gene matches: 7. In germline, CDR1 is LGHNA, CDR2 YNFKEQ. This CDR3 is built from 18 residues. This receptor was taken from an adult with an advanced solid tumor such as melanoma, head and neck, liver or kidney cancer. Material: CD4+ or CD8+ T cells sorted from blood, obtained in a trial of the OX40 agonist ivuxolimab. The chain combines TRBV4-2 with TRBJ2-4; 15 bases agree with TRBD2. Here the CDR3 reads CASSQQRGLAGGQNIQYF. As DNA, the CDR3 is TGTGCCAGCAGCCAACAACGGGGACTAGCGGGAGGACAAAACATTCAGTACTTC.